The 5 T cell receptor beta chains given below trace back to one sample, sequenced in a study of read filtering for tumor transcriptome and immune sequencing. This library used 300 to 500 ng RNA and molecular barcoded adaptors spanning alpha/delta and beta/gamma chains. TCRdb recomputed calls from the reads with MiXCR, one row per CDR3 protein. Of fewer than 150,000 distinct CDR3 sequences listed, 10% to 15% are singletons. Sequencing used a population of CD138-negative cells sorted from bone marrow. The receptors originated from a donor at least 40 years old with multiple myeloma.

V and J are TRBV20-1 and TRBJ2-7, with D tentatively TRBD2 (5 bases). V was pared by 6 bases and J by 2 bases, with 11 bases between. This CDR3 region has 12 residues. Per germline, CDR1 DFQATT and CDR2 SNEGSKA (reference sequence). In DNA form, the CDR3 reads TGCAGTGCCCCTAGCAACCCCTACGAGCAGTACTTC. It specifies CSAPSNPYEQYF.

Ten or more counts support this clonotype. The rearrangement joins TRBV5-1 to TRBJ1-4; TRBD1 matches at 8 bases. Germline loops: CDR1 SGHRS, CDR2 YFSETQ. CDR3 size: 15 residues. V was clipped by 4 bases and J by 2 bases; unmatched bases: 4. The chain's CDR3 is CASSETGATNEKLFF. The CDR3, as DNA: TGCGCCAGCAGCGAGACAGGGGCCACTAATGAAAAACTGTTTTTT.

This clonotype was observed at least ten times. The chain uses TRBV11-2 and TRBJ1-4, with D maybe TRBD1 (6 bases). CDR1 SGHAT and CDR2 FQNNGV come from the germline V gene. V lost 5 bases to trimming and J lost 5 bases, with 12 bases between them. This CDR3 contains 14 residues. CDR3: CASSPGTPNEKLFF. The DNA for the CDR3 is TGTGCCAGCAGCCCCGGGACACCCAATGAAAAACTGTTTTTT.

This clonotype was picked up many times. The chain recombines TRBV7-9 with TRBJ2-1, with 8 positions matching TRBD2. The germline CDR1 and CDR2 sequences are SEHNR and FQNEAQ (reference sequence). The CDR3 loop spans 16 amino acids. The trim removed 4 bases at V and 5 bases at J, leaving 10 bases unmatched. CDR3 sequence: CASSSIETSVHNEQFF. The CDR3 DNA sequence: TGTGCCAGCAGCTCAATAGAGACTAGCGTCCACAATGAGCAGTTCTTC.

For the CDR3, the DNA is TGTGCCAGCAGCGTCCTTTCACCAGCGGATACGCAGTATTTT. Residues: CASSVLSPADTQYF. The V gene is TRBV9, the J gene TRBJ2-3; no firm D call. The germline gives CDR1 SGDLS, CDR2 YYNGEE. The CDR3 has 14 amino acids. Trimming took off 2 bases at V and 6 bases at J, with 13 bases between the two ends.